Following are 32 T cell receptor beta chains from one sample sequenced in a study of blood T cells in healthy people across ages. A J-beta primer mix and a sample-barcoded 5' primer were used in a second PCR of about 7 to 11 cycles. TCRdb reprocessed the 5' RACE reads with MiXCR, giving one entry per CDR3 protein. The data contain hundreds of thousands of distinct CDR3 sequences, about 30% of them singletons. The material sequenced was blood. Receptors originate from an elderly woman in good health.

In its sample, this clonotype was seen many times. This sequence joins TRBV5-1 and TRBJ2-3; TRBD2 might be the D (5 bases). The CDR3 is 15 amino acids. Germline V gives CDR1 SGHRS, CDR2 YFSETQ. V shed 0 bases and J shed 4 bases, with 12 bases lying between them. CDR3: CASSLEGSPADTQYF. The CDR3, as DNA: TGCGCCAGCAGCTTGGAAGGGAGCCCCGCAGATACGCAGTATTTT.

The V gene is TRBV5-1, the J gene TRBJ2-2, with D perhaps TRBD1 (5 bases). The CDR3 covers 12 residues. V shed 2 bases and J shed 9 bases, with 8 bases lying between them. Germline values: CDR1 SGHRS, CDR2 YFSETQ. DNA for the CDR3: TGCGCCAGCAGCTTAACGGACAGGGAGCTGTTTTTT. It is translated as CASSLTDRELFF. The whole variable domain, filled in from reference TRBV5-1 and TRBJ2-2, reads KAGVTQTPRYLIKTRGQQVTLSCSPISGHRSVSWYQQTPGQGLQFLFEYFSETQRNKGNFPGRFSGRQFSNSRSEMNVSTLELGDSALYLCASSLTDRELFFGEGSRLTVL.

CDR3 DNA sequence: TGCAGTGCTAAAACCGGACTAGCGGGGGCCTCTGGCTACGAGCAGTACTTC. Protein: CSAKTGLAGASGYEQYF. This chain joins TRBV20-1 and TRBJ2-7; 13 bases fit TRBD2. Trimming cost V 4 bases and J 3 bases; bases outside gene matches: 12. The CDR3 is 17 amino acids. Germline CDR1 is DFQATT and CDR2 is SNEGSKA (reference sequence).

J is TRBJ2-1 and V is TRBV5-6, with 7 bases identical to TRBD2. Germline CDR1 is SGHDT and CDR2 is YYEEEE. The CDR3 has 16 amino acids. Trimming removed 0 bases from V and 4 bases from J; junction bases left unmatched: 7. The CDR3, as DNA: TGTGCCAGCAGCTTGGACGCTAGCGGATATTACAATGAGCAGTTCTTC. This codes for CASSLDASGYYNEQFF.

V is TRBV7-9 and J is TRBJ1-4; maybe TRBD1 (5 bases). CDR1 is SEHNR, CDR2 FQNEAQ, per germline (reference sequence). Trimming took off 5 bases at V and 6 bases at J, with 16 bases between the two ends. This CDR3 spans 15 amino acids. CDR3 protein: CASSSTRDSDEKLFF. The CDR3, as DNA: TGTGCCAGCAGCAGCACCCGGGACTCAGATGAAAAACTGTTTTTT.

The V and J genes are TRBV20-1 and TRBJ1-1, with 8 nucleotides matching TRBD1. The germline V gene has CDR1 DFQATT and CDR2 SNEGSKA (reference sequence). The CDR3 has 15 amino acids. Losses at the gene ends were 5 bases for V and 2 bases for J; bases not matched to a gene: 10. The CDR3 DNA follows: TGCAGTGCTCCTGAGGGGACAGGAAAAAACACTGAAGCTTTCTTT. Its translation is CSAPEGTGKNTEAFF.

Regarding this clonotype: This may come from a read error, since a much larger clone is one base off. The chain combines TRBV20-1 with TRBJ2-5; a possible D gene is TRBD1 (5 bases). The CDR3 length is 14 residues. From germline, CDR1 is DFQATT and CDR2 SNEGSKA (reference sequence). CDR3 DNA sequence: TGCAGTGCTGGAGATCGTGGGGCGGCGGAGACCCAGTACTTC. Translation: CSAGDRGAAETQYF.

CDR3 DNA sequence: TGCGCCAGCAGCCTCTTGCACCGGGAGCTTAAATGGGGAGAGACCCAGTACTTC. It codes for CASSLLHRELKWGETQYF. The gene calls are TRBV4-3 and TRBJ2-5; D perhaps matches TRBD2 (6 bases). V shed 4 bases and J shed 4 bases, with 25 bases lying between them. The germline V gene encodes CDR1 LGHNA and CDR2 YSLEER. This CDR3 comprises 18 residues.

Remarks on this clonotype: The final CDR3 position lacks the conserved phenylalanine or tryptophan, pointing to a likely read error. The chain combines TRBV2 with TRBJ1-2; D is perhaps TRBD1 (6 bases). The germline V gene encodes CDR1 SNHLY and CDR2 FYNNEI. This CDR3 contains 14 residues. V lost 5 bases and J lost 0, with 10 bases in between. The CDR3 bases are TGTGCCAGCAGTCCACAGGGTTCTAACTATGGCTACACCTGC. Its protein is CASSPQGSNYGYTC.

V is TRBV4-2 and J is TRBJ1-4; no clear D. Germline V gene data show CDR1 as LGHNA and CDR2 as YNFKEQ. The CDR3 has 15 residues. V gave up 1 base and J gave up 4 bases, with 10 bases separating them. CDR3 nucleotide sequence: TGTGCCAGCAGCCAAGTTGCTGGGGTTAATGAAAAACTGTTTTTT. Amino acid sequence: CASSQVAGVNEKLFF.

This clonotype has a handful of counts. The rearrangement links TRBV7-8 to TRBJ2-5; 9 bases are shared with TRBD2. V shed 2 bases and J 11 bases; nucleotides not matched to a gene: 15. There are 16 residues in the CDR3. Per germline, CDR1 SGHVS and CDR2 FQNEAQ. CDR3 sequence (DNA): TGTGCCAGCAGCTTATCTACAGCGGGGGGTTACAATGAGCAGTACTTC. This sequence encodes CASSLSTAGGYNEQYF.

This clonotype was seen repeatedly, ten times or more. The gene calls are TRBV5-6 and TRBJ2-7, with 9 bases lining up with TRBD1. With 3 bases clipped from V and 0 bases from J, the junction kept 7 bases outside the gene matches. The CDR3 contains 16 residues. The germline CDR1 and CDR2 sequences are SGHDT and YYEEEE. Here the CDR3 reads CASSYGQGIRSYEQYF. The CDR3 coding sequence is TGTGCCAGCAGCTACGGACAGGGGATCCGCTCCTACGAGCAGTACTTC. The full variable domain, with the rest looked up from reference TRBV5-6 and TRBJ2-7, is DAGVTQSPTHLIKTRGQQVTLRCSPKSGHDTVSWYQQALGQGPQFIFQYYEEEERQRGNFPDRFSGHQFPNYSSELNVNALLLGDSALYLCASSYGQGIRSYEQYFGPGTRLTVT.

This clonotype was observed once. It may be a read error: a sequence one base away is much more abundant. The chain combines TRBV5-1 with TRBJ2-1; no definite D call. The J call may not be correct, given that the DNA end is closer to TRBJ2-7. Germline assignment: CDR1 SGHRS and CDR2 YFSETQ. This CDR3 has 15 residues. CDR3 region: CASSLVRSSYNEQYF. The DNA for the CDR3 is TGCGCCAGCAGCTTGGTCAGGAGCTCCTACAATGAGCAGTACTTC.

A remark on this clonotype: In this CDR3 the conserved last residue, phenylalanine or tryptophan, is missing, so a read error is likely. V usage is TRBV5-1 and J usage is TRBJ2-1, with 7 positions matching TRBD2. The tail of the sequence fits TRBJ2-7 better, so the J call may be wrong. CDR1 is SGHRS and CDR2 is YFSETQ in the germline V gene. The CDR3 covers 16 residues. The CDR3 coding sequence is TGCGCCAGCAGCTTGGTCGGGGGGTTCGCCTACAATGAGCAGTACAAC. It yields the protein CASSLVGGFAYNEQYN.

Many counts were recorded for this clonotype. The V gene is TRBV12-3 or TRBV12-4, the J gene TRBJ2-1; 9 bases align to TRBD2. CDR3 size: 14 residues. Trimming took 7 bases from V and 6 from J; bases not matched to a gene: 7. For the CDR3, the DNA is TGTGCCAGCAACCTTAGCGGGGGCGGCAATGAGCAGTTCTTC. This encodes CASNLSGGGNEQFF.

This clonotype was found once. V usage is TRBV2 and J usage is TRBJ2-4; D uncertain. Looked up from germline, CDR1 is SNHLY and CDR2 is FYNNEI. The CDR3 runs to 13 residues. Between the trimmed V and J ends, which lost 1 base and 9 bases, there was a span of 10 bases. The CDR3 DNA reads TGTGCCAGCAGTGAAGTTGGGCCATCCATTCAGTACTTC. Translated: CASSEVGPSIQYF.

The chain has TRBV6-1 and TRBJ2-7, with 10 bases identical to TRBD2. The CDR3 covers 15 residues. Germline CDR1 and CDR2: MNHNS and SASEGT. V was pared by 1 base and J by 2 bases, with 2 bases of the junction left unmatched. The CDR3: CASSEEAGGPYEQYF. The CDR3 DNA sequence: TGTGCCAGCAGTGAAGAAGCGGGAGGGCCCTACGAGCAGTACTTC.

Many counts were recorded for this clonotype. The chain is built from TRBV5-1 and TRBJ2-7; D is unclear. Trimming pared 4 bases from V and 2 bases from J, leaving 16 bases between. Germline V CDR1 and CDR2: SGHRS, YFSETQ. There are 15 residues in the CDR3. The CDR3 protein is CASSPGDALPYEQYF. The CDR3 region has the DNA TGCGCCAGCAGCCCCGGCGACGCCCTCCCCTACGAGCAGTACTTC.

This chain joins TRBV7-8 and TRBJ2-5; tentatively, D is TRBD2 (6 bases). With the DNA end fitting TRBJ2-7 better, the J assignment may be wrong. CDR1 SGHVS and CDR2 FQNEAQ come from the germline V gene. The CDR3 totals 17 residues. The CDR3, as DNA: TGTGCCAGCAGCTCATCCCCTGGCGGAGGGTACCCCTACGAGCAGTACTTC. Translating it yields CASSSSPGGGYPYEQYF.

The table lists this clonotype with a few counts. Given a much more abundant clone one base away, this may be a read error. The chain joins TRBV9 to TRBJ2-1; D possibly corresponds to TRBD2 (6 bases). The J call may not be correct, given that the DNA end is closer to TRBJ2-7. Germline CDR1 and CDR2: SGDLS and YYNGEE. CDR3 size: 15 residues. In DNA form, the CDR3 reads TGTGCCAGCAGCGGCGGGGCCTACTCCTACAATGAGCAGTACTTC. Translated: CASSGGAYSYNEQYF.

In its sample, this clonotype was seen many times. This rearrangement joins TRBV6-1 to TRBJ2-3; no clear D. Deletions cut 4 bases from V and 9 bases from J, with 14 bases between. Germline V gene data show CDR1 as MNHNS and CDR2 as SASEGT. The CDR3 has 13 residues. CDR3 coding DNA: TGTGCCAGCAGTGCGACACGGCCTAGGACGCAGTATTTT. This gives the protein CASSATRPRTQYF.

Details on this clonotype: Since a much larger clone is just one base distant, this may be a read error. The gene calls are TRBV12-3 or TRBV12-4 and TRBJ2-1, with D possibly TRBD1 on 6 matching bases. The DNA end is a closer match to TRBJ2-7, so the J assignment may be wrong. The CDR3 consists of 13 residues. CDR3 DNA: TGTGCCAGCAGCCACGCCAGCAGGGGCGAGCAGTACTTC. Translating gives CASSHASRGEQYF.

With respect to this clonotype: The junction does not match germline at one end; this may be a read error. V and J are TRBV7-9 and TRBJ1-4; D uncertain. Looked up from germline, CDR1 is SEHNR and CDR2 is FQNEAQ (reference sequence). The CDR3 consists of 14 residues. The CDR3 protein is CASSPEMTTEKLFF. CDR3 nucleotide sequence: TGTGCCAGCAGCCCGGAGATGACTACTGAAAAACTGTTTTTT.

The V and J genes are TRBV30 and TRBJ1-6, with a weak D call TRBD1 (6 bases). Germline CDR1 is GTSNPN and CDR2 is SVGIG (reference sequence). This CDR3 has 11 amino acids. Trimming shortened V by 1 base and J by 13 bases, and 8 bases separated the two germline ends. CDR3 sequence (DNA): TGTGCCTGGAGTGAGGGACACCCCCTCCACTTT. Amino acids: CAWSEGHPLHF.

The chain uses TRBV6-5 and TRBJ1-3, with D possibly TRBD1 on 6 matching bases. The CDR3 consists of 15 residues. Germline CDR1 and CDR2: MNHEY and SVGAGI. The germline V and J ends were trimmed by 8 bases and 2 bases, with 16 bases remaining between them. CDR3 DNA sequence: TGTGCCAGCCTAGAAGGGACAACTCCTGGAAACACCATATATTTT. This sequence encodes CASLEGTTPGNTIYF.

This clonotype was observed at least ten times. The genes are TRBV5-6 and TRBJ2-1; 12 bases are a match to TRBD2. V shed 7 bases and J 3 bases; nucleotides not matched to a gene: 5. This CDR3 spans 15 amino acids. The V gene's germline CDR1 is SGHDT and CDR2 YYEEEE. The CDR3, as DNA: TGTGCCAGCGGAGGGGGACTAGCGGGCTACAATGAGCAGTTCTTC. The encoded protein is CASGGGLAGYNEQFF.

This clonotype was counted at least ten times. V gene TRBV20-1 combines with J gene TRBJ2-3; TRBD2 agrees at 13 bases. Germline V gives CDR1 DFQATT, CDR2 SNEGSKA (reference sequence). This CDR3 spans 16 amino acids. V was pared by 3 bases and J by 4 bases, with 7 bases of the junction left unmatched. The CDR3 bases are TGCAGTGCTAGCCAGACTAGCGGGGGGTCAGCAGATACGCAGTATTTT. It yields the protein CSASQTSGGSADTQYF.

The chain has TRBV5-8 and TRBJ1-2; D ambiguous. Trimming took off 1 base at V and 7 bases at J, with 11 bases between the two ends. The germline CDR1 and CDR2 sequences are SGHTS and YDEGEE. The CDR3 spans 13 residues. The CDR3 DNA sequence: TGTGCCAGCAGCTTGCAGTTAGGTTTTGGCTACACCTTC. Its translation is CASSLQLGFGYTF. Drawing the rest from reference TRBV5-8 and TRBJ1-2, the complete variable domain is EAGVTQSPTHLIKTRGQQATLRCSPISGHTSVYWYQQALGLGLQFLLWYDEGEERNRGNFPPRFSGRQFPNYSSELNVNALELEDSALYLCASSLQLGFGYTFGSGTRLTVV.

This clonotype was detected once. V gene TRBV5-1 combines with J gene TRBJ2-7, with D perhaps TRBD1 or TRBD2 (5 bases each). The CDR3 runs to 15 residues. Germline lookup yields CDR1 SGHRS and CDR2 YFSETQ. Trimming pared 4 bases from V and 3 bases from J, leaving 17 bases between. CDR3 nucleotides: TGCGCCAGCAGCGAGGGCCCAGGGATCCACTACGAGCAGTACTTC. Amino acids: CASSEGPGIHYEQYF. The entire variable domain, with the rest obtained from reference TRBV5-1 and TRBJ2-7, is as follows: KAGVTQTPRYLIKTRGQQVTLSCSPISGHRSVSWYQQTPGQGLQFLFEYFSETQRNKGNFPGRFSGRQFSNSRSEMNVSTLELGDSALYLCASSEGPGIHYEQYFGPGTRLTVT.

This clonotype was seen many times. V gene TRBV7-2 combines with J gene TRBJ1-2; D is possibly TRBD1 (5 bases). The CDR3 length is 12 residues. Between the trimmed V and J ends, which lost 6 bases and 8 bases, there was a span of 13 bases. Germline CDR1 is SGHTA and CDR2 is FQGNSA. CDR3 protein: CASRIVGAGYTF. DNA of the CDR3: TGTGCCAGCAGAATTGTTGGGGCCGGCTACACCTTC.

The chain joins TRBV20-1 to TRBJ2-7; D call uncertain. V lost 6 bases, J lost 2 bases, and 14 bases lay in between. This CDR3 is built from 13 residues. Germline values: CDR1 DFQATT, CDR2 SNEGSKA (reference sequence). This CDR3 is CSAVAGGAYEQYF. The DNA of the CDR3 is TGCAGTGCCGTCGCAGGCGGTGCCTACGAGCAGTACTTC.

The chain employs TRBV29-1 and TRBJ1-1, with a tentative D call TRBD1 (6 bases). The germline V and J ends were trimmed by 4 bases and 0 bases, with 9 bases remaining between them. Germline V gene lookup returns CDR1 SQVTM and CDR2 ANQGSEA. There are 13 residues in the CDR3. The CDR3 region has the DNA TGCAGCGTTGTAAGGGGGTTGAACACTGAAGCTTTCTTT. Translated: CSVVRGLNTEAFF.